Following are 14 T cell receptor beta chains from one sample sequenced in a study of T cell clones after liver transplantation. Clones were read by immunoSEQ multiplex PCR, and TCRdb kept only the in-frame ones, dropping some. The sample includes tens of thousands of clones, around four fifths of them seen just once. The sequencing here drew on CD4+ T cells from blood, taken at the 22-month timepoint. These receptor sequences come from a human patient who received a liver transplant. A share of the T cells may be of graft donor origin.

V and J are TRBV11-2 and TRBJ2-3, with 12 positions matching TRBD2. The CDR3 totals 14 residues. The germline V gene encodes CDR1 SGHAT and CDR2 FQNNGV. Trimming removed 5 bases from V and 5 bases from J; junction bases left unmatched: 2. CDR3 sequence reads: CASSRLAGEDTQYF. CDR3 nucleotide sequence: TGTGCCAGCAGCAGACTAGCGGGAGAAGATACGCAGTATTTT.

The chain couples TRBV2 to TRBJ2-5, with TRBD1 matching 8 bases. CDR3 size: 15 residues. The germline CDR1 and CDR2 sequences are SNHLY and FYNNEI. With V trimmed by 4 bases and J by 4 bases, 8 bases remained unmatched. CDR3 DNA: TGTGCCAGCAGTGGGACAGGGACCAGGGTAGAGACCCAGTACTTC. Translation gives CASSGTGTRVETQYF.

The chain has TRBV29-1 and TRBJ1-5; no clear D gene. Germline-derived CDR1 and CDR2 are SQVTM and ANQGSEA. The CDR3 is made up of 14 amino acids. V shed 6 bases and J shed 0 bases, with 12 bases lying between them. The CDR3 is CSVASRNSNQPQHF. The CDR3 nucleotides are TGCAGCGTGGCTTCCCGCAATAGCAATCAGCCCCAGCATTTT. Looking up the rest from reference TRBV29-1 and TRBJ1-5 gives the full variable domain: SAVISQKPSRDICQRGTSLTIQCQVDSQVTMMFWYRQQPGQSLTLIATANQGSEATYESGFVIDKFPISRPNLTFSTLTVSNMSPEDSSIYLCSVASRNSNQPQHFGDGTRLSIL.

The V and J genes are TRBV6-6 and TRBJ2-6; TRBD2 agrees at 8 bases. This CDR3 is built from 15 residues. V lost 6 bases, J lost 4 bases, and 5 bases stayed unmatched. The germline gives CDR1 MNHNY, CDR2 SVGAGI (reference sequence). Here the CDR3 reads CASSPGGLGANVLTF. CDR3 in DNA: TGTGCCAGCAGCCCGGGGGGGCTCGGGGCCAACGTCCTGACTTTC.

In its sample, this clone was seen a few times. In DNA form, the CDR3 reads TGTGCCAGCAGCTATGACAGGGGGGATTATGGCTACACCTTC. It codes for CASSYDRGDYGYTF. V and J are TRBV28 and TRBJ1-2, with 9 positions matching TRBD1. Germline trimming cut 6 bases from V and 5 bases from J; bases unmatched to any gene: 7. The CDR3 runs 14 residues. Germline CDR1 MDHEN, CDR2 SYDVKM.

The rearrangement links TRBV5-1 to TRBJ2-3; TRBD2 aligns across 11 bases. Germline V lookup: CDR1 SGHRS, CDR2 YFSETQ. The CDR3 extends over 17 amino acids. Trimming at V came to 2 bases and at J to 0 bases, leaving 5 bases not matched to a gene. The chain's CDR3 is CASSFYRLAGSTDTQYF. In DNA, the CDR3 is TGCGCCAGCAGCTTCTATAGACTAGCGGGGAGCACAGATACGCAGTATTTT.

The chain recombines TRBV13 with TRBJ1-5, with a possible D match to TRBD1 (5 bases). The CDR3 extends over 17 amino acids. V was cut by 9 bases and J by 0 bases, with 21 bases left in between. Germline V gene data show CDR1 as PRHDT and CDR2 as FYEKMQ (reference sequence). For the CDR3, the DNA is TGTGCCAGGGGGCGCTCCTTAGGTCGGAGTAGCAATCAGCCCCAGCATTTT. It codes for CARGRSLGRSSNQPQHF.

The chain links TRBV4-3 to TRBJ1-5; no reliable D call. CDR3 length: 16 residues. With 0 bases removed from V and 0 bases from J, the gap between germline ends came to 9 bases. CDR1 and CDR2 (germline): LGHNA, YSLEER. The CDR3 is CASSQDSGYSNQPQHF. Here the CDR3 DNA reads TGCGCCAGCAGCCAAGATTCAGGTTATAGCAATCAGCCCCAGCATTTT.

V gene TRBV7-3 combines with J gene TRBJ2-2; D could derive from TRBD1 or TRBD2 (6 bases each). Germline CDR1 reads SGHTA; CDR2 reads FQGTGA. The CDR3 is 16 amino acids. The ends were cut back, 5 bases at V and 7 bases at J, with 20 bases in the middle. The CDR3 sequence: CASSPHPRGHVGELFF. In DNA form, the CDR3 reads TGTGCCAGCAGCCCCCACCCCCGGGGGCATGTCGGGGAGCTGTTTTTT. The entire variable domain, with the rest obtained from reference TRBV7-3 and TRBJ2-2, is as follows: GAGVSQTPSNKVTEKGKYVELRCDPISGHTALYWYRQSLGQGPEFLIYFQGTGAADDSGLPNDRFFAVRPEGSVSTLKIQRTERGDSAVYLCASSPHPRGHVGELFFGEGSRLTVL.

This chain links TRBV11-3 with TRBJ2-2; 7 bases line up with TRBD2. V lost 4 bases, J lost 6 bases, and 5 bases stayed unmatched. The CDR3 is made up of 14 amino acids. Germline V gives CDR1 SGHNT, CDR2 YENEEA. The CDR3 sequence: CASSSQRGSGELFF. The CDR3 nucleotides are TGTGCCAGCAGCTCCCAGCGGGGATCCGGGGAGCTGTTTTTT.

V gene TRBV5-1 combines with J gene TRBJ2-7; 7 bases map to TRBD1. J was trimmed by 2 bases and V by 7 bases; bases with no gene match: 6. This CDR3 is 13 amino acids long. Germline loops: CDR1 SGHRS, CDR2 YFSETQ. The CDR3 DNA reads TGCGCCAGCCAAGAGACAGGGACCTACGAGCAGTACTTC. It specifies CASQETGTYEQYF.

The rearrangement joins TRBV27 to TRBJ1-6; D unresolved. The CDR3 extends over 15 amino acids. V lost 5 bases and J 0 bases, leaving 8 bases between the germline ends. Germline CDR1 MNHEY, CDR2 SMNVEV (reference sequence). The CDR3 sequence: CASSESFSYNSPLHF. The CDR3 DNA sequence: TGTGCCAGCAGTGAGTCGTTCTCCTATAATTCACCCCTCCACTTT.

The chain carries TRBV9 and TRBJ2-5; D possibly corresponds to TRBD2 (5 bases). V lost 3 bases and J lost 5, with 20 bases in between. This CDR3 contains 16 residues. The germline V gene has CDR1 SGDLS and CDR2 YYNGEE. Written as DNA, the CDR3 is TGTGCCAGCAGCGGCCGAGGTACCGGGGTCGGGGAGACCCAGTACTTC. Protein product: CASSGRGTGVGETQYF.

The chain combines TRBV5-4 with TRBJ2-7; 9 nucleotides match TRBD1. Germline assignment: CDR1 SGHNT and CDR2 YYREEE (reference sequence). The CDR3 is 14 residues long. V dropped 1 base and J dropped 3; count of bases not matched to a gene: 2. CDR3 loop: CASSLSGQGYEQYF. CDR3 nucleotide sequence: TGTGCCAGCAGCTTGTCGGGACAGGGCTACGAGCAGTACTTC.